This is a list of T cell receptor beta chains from one sample in a study of T cells in Graves' hyperthyroidism and ophthalmopathy. In TCRdb, the multiplex PCR reads were re-called with MiXCR into one record per CDR3 protein. The data hold a few hundred thousand distinct CDR3 sequences, with 15% to 17% observed a single time. Sequenced: blood. These receptors all come from a woman aged 25 to 39 with Graves' hyperthyroidism. Both conserved end residues are part of each CDR3. A D gene is named only where the DNA matches it firmly. Clone sizes are given selectively: once, few, many, or a class where the clone is expanded.

cdr3_nt,cdr3_aa,j_call,d_call,v_call,clone_size
TGTGCCAGCAGTGACAGGACTAGCACAGATACGCAGTATTTT,CASSDRTSTDTQYF,TRBJ2-3,.,TRBV6-1,.
TGCGCCAGCAGCATAGAGCGGAGTTCAGATACGCAGTATTTT,CASSIERSSDTQYF,TRBJ2-3,.,TRBV5-1,many
TGCAGTGCTAGAGATCCCACTAGCGGGAGAAATGAGCAGTTCTTC,CSARDPTSGRNEQFF,TRBJ2-1,TRBD2,TRBV20-1,many
TGCGCCAGCAGCCAAGATTGGGACCCTTGGACGGGTGAGCAGTTCTTC,CASSQDWDPWTGEQFF,TRBJ2-1,.,TRBV4-3,many
TGTGCCAGCAGGGGCCATGGCGGAACCTACAATGAGCAGTTCTTC,CASRGHGGTYNEQFF,TRBJ2-1,.,TRBV6-1,many
TGTGCCAGCAGTCCTCAACCGGCCGGTGAGCAGTTCTTC,CASSPQPAGEQFF,TRBJ2-1,.,TRBV28,many
TGTGCCAGCAGCCAAGAGCGGGAGACCCAGTACTTC,CASSQERETQYF,TRBJ2-5,.,TRBV3-1,many
TGCGCCAGCAGCCGACTAGCGGGATCCCCAGGGACCCAGTACTTC,CASSRLAGSPGTQYF,TRBJ2-5,TRBD2,TRBV5-1,few
TGCAGTGCTAGACCAGCGGGACAGGGGGCCCCAGATACGCAGTATTTT,CSARPAGQGAPDTQYF,TRBJ2-3,TRBD1,TRBV20-1,.
TGTGCCAGCAGTTTAGAGGGGATGAGCAATCAGCCCCAGCATTTT,CASSLEGMSNQPQHF,TRBJ1-5,.,TRBV27,many
TGTGCCAGCAGTTTGGGGGTGCCTAATGAAAAACTGTTTTTT,CASSLGVPNEKLFF,TRBJ1-4,.,TRBV28,many
TGTGCCAGCAGTCTAAGGACAGGGCAAGAGGGGACTGAAGCTTTCTTT,CASSLRTGQEGTEAFF,TRBJ1-1,TRBD1,TRBV27,.
TGTGCCAGCAGCCTTCGGGGGGTGGCGGGTAGCGAAAGCACAGATACGCAGTATTTT,CASSLRGVAGSESTDTQYF,TRBJ2-3,TRBD2,TRBV4-2,.
TGTGCCAGCAGCTTTGCCAGGGGCATAGGTGGCTACACCTTC,CASSFARGIGGYTF,TRBJ1-2,.,TRBV5-5,few
TGCAGCGTTCCTCCGGGACGGGGGACCTATGGCTACACCTTC,CSVPPGRGTYGYTF,TRBJ1-2,.,TRBV29-1,.
TGTGCCACCAGGGAGAGAGCCAAAAACATTCAGTACTTC,CATRERAKNIQYF,TRBJ2-4,.,TRBV12-3/TRBV12-4,many
TGTGCCTGGAGTTCGGATCCAGGAGGGGAGCAGTACTTC,CAWSSDPGGEQYF,TRBJ2-7,.,TRBV30,many
TGTGCCACCAGTGACACGAGGACTAGCGACAACACCGGGGAGCTGTTTTTT,CATSDTRTSDNTGELFF,TRBJ2-2,TRBD2,TRBV24-1,many
TGTGCCAGTAGGGAACTAGCGGGAGGACACAATGAGCAGTTCTTC,CASRELAGGHNEQFF,TRBJ2-1,TRBD2,TRBV19,.
TGTGCCAGCTCACCGGGGGCAAACTACGAGCAGTACTTC,CASSPGANYEQYF,TRBJ2-7,.,TRBV18,many
TGTGCCAGCACTTCGACAGGGGGCATGAACACTGAAGCTTTCTTT,CASTSTGGMNTEAFF,TRBJ1-1,TRBD1,TRBV2,many
TGTGCCAGCTCACCACCGTCACAGGTCAGCAATCAGCCCCAGCATTTT,CASSPPSQVSNQPQHF,TRBJ1-5,.,TRBV18,many
TGCAGTGCTAGCCCAGGGGCCTCCTACGAGCAGTACTTC,CSASPGASYEQYF,TRBJ2-7,.,TRBV20-1,many
TGCGCCAGCAGCTTGGCCCAGGGGACGACAGATACGCAGTATTTT,CASSLAQGTTDTQYF,TRBJ2-3,.,TRBV5-1,.
TGCAGTGCTAGAGAGTGGCTAGCGGGACCCTACAATGAGCAGTTCTTC,CSAREWLAGPYNEQFF,TRBJ2-1,TRBD2,TRBV20-1,.
TGTGCCAGCACCCGTCAGATTCGAGACATTCAGTACTTC,CASTRQIRDIQYF,TRBJ2-4,.,TRBV28,many
TGTGCCAGCAGTGACGAGTGGCGTCGCGAGCAGTACTTC,CASSDEWRREQYF,TRBJ2-7,.,TRBV25-1,.
TGTGCCAGCTCGCCCAACAGGGAAACAGATACGCAGTATTTT,CASSPNRETDTQYF,TRBJ2-3,.,TRBV18,many
TGTGCCAGCAGTTTAGCCCACAGGAGCGTCATTGAGCAGTTCTTC,CASSLAHRSVIEQFF,TRBJ2-1,.,TRBV12-3/TRBV12-4,many
TGTGCCAGCAGTGAACTCTCTACAGATACGCAGTATTTT,CASSELSTDTQYF,TRBJ2-3,.,TRBV6-1,many
TGTGCCAGCAGCCCGCCGAGCGGGGCGAACACCGGGGAGCTGTTTTTT,CASSPPSGANTGELFF,TRBJ2-2,TRBD2,TRBV6-1,many
TGTGCCACGGGACAGCCTTCCAATCAGCCCCAGCATTTT,CATGQPSNQPQHF,TRBJ1-5,TRBD1,TRBV10-3,.
.,CASSLIYEQYFGPGTEAFF,TRBJ1-1,.,TRBV7-9,.
TGTGCCAGCAGTTACCGGGAGGGCCCCTACGAGCAGTACTTC,CASSYREGPYEQYF,TRBJ2-7,TRBD2,TRBV27,few
TGTGCCAGCTCACCAAGTAGGGGCGGCCGATCCTACGAGCAGTACTTC,CASSPSRGGRSYEQYF,TRBJ2-7,.,TRBV18,many
TGTGCCAGCAGAGCCGAAGGGAATGGTAATTCACCCCTCCACTTT,CASRAEGNGNSPLHF,TRBJ1-6,.,TRBV28,many
TGCAGTGCTAGAGATTCAGGGACAGGATTACCCTCCTACAATGAGCAGTTCTTC,CSARDSGTGLPSYNEQFF,TRBJ2-1,TRBD1,TRBV20-1,.
TGTGCCAGCAGTTCTGGGTGGGGTGTCCAGGGCGAGCAGTACTTC,CASSSGWGVQGEQYF,TRBJ2-7,.,TRBV11-2,many
TGTGCCAGCAGCTTTCAGAATGAGCAGTTCTTC,CASSFQNEQFF,TRBJ2-1,.,TRBV7-9,many
TGCAGTGCTAGACCTCTTTTAGTCTCTGGGGCCAACGTCCTGACTTTC,CSARPLLVSGANVLTF,TRBJ2-6,.,TRBV20-1,once